This TCR beta chain was captured by sequencing in a study of CD4 T cells in relation to SARS-CoV-2 and coronaviruses. Overall study context: Convalescent patients were under ten males and a few females; two were Hispanic. The study, taken as a whole, reports: Monoreactive clones expanded significantly more to SARS-CoV-2 than crossreactive clones did. Pre-pandemic and post-infection samples never came from the same donor. Around two thirds of donors had memory CD4+ clonotypes crossrecognizing SARS-CoV-2 and common cold coronavirus spike.

The CDR3 spans 17 residues. Germline CDR1 reads MNHEY; CDR2 reads SMNVEV (reference sequence). V dropped 6 bases and J dropped 1 base, with 19 bases sitting between them. Here immunoSEQ multiplex PCR was the method, and the copy in TCRdb shows in-frame clones only, minus some. The profile covers 30,000 to 45,000 clones, with roughly 90% appearing a single time and approximately 8.8% taken by the ten largest. A word on this clone: As yet, its antigen is unknown.

The receptor's source is an adult with COVID-19. Sequencing used memory CD4+ T cells from PBMCs. The chain has TRBV27 and TRBJ1-5; tentatively, D is TRBD1 (5 bases). DNA for the CDR3: TGTGCCAGCAGCCTGACGGGAACTCAGGGAAGCAATCAGCCCCAGCATTTT. Translated: CASSLTGTQGSNQPQHF.